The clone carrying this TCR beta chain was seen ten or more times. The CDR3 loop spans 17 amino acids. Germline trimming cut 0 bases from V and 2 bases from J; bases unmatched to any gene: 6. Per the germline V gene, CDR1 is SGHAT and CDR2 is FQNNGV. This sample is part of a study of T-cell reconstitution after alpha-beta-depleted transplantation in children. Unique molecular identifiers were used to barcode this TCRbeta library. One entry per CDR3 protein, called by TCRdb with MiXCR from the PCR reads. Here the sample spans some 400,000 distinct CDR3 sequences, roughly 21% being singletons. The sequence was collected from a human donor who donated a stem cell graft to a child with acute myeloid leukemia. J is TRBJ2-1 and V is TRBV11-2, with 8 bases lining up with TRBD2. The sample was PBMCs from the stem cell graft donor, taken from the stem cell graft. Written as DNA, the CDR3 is TGTGCCAGCAGCTTAGACACTAGCGGAAAGGCCTACAATGAGCAGTTCTTC. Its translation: CASSLDTSGKAYNEQFF.